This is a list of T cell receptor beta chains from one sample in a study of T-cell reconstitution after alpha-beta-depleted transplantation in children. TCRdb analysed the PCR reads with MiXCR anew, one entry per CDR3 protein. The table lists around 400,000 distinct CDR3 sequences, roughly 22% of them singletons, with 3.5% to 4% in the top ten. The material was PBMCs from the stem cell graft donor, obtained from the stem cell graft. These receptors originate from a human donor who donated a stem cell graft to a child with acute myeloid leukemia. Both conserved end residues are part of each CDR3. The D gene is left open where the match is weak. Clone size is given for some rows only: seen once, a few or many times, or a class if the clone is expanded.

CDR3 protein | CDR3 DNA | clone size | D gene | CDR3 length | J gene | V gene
CATSDFGSGTYEQYF | TGTGCCACCAGTGATTTCGGTAGCGGGACCTACGAGCAGTACTTC | once | TRBD2 | 15 | TRBJ2-7 | TRBV24-1
CASSHRLAGIQETQYF | TGTGCCAGCAGCCACCGACTAGCGGGGATCCAAGAGACCCAGTACTTC | few | TRBD2 | 16 | TRBJ2-5 | TRBV11-2
CASSLGSPTGELFF | TGTGCCAGCAGTTTAGGCAGTCCCACCGGGGAGCTGTTTTTT | many | - | 14 | TRBJ2-2 | TRBV12-3/TRBV12-4
CATSRTNEQFF | TGTGCCACCTCACGCACGAATGAGCAGTTCTTC | - | - | 11 | TRBJ2-1 | TRBV3-1
CASSLSASKGAFF | TGTGCCAGCAGTTTGTCGGCCTCGAAGGGAGCTTTCTTT | many | - | 13 | TRBJ1-1 | TRBV12-3/TRBV12-4
CASSDRGPQNYEQYF | TGTGCCAGCAGTGATCGCGGGCCACAGAACTACGAGCAGTACTTC | few | - | 15 | TRBJ2-7 | TRBV25-1
CASSWLPDTQYF | TGTGCCAGCAGCTGGCTGCCAGATACGCAGTATTTT | - | - | 12 | TRBJ2-3 | TRBV7-3
CASSPETPSEQFF | TGTGCCAGCAGCCCGGAGACCCCATCTGAGCAGTTCTTC | - | - | 13 | TRBJ2-1 | TRBV7-6
CASSVSDYNEQFF | TGTGCCAGCAGCGTATCCGATTACAATGAGCAGTTCTTC | few | - | 13 | TRBJ2-1 | TRBV11-1
CASNSLGLAGGQYNEQFF | TGTGCCAGCAATTCCTTGGGACTAGCGGGAGGGCAGTACAATGAGCAGTTCTTC | few | TRBD2 | 18 | TRBJ2-1 | TRBV6-2/TRBV6-3
CASSLAGDNGNTIYF | TGTGCCAGCAGCTTAGCAGGGGATAATGGAAACACCATATATTTT | - | - | 15 | TRBJ1-3 | TRBV7-9
CSVVPQGDEQFF | TGCAGCGTTGTCCCCCAGGGAGATGAGCAGTTCTTC | many | - | 12 | TRBJ2-1 | TRBV29-1
CSVEIVGRTTYEQYF | TGCAGCGTTGAAATCGTGGGGCGGACTACCTACGAGCAGTACTTC | - | - | 15 | TRBJ2-7 | TRBV29-1
CASSSHRDLPHNEQFF | TGCGCCAGCAGCTCGCACAGGGATTTACCCCACAATGAGCAGTTCTTC | - | - | 16 | TRBJ2-1 | TRBV5-1
CASSQSLVVDTQYF | TGCGCCAGCAGCCAATCTCTAGTGGTAGATACGCAGTATTTT | - | - | 14 | TRBJ2-3 | TRBV4-3